These 16 T cell receptor beta chains originate from one sample sequenced in a study of shared clonotypes between healthy human individuals. The protocol was immunoSEQ multiplex PCR, while the TCRdb copy is restricted to in-frame clones and leaves out a portion. Of some 2.1 million clones listed, 95% are singletons. The source material was naive CD4+ T cells sorted from blood. The sample's subset: CD45RA+ positively selected. These receptors were obtained from a man in his late teens or twenties in good health.

This clone was detected only once. This sequence joins TRBV5-1 and TRBJ1-5, with D uncertain. The CDR3 sequence is 15 residues long. Trimming pared 5 bases from V and 2 bases from J, leaving 14 bases between. Germline V gives CDR1 SGHRS, CDR2 YFSETQ. Written as DNA, the CDR3 is TGCGCCAGCAGTCCAGGAGGAATTGGCAATCAGCCCCAGCATTTT. Its protein is CASSPGGIGNQPQHF.

The chain is built from TRBV5-1 and TRBJ1-4; weak D call: TRBD1 (5 bases). Germline V gene data show CDR1 as SGHRS and CDR2 as YFSETQ. V was shortened by 4 bases and J by 6 bases, with 19 bases between the two germline ends. This CDR3 comprises 16 residues. Here the CDR3 reads CASSEDTGVGDEKLFF. The CDR3 nucleotides are TGCGCCAGCAGCGAGGACACGGGGGTAGGAGATGAAAAACTGTTTTTT.

J is TRBJ1-1 and V is TRBV27; D is undetermined. Germline CDR1 is MNHEY and CDR2 is SMNVEV (reference sequence). With 2 bases removed from V and 5 bases from J, the gap between germline ends came to 9 bases. The CDR3 has 13 amino acids. CDR3 in DNA: TGTGCCAGCAGTTTAATTACGGGAACTGAAGCTTTCTTT. This encodes CASSLITGTEAFF.

Remarks on this clone: Additional DNA sequences in this sample encode the identical CDR3. The chain uses TRBV6-6 and TRBJ1-2; no clear D gene. This CDR3 is 12 amino acids long. Per germline, CDR1 MNHNY and CDR2 SVGAGI (reference sequence). V dropped 5 bases and J dropped 5 bases, with 9 bases sitting between them. DNA for the CDR3: TGTGCCAGCAGTCGTGACCGGTATGGCTACACCTTC. Amino acid sequence: CASSRDRYGYTF.

The chain joins TRBV28 to TRBJ1-2; 8 positions agree with TRBD1. The CDR3 is 15 amino acids. Looked up from germline, CDR1 is MDHEN and CDR2 is SYDVKM. With V trimmed by 4 bases and J by 8 bases, 12 bases remained unmatched. Written as DNA, the CDR3 is TGTGCCAGCAGTTCCCTATCCAGGGGGCTATTCGGCTACACCTTC. It is translated as CASSSLSRGLFGYTF.

The chain couples TRBV25-1 to TRBJ2-7, with D maybe TRBD1 (5 bases). The CDR3 has 14 amino acids. Germline CDR1 MGHDK, CDR2 SYGVNS. Deletions cut 1 base from V and 6 bases from J, with 13 bases between. For the CDR3, the DNA is TGTGCCAGCAGTGAATCAGGCAGGGCGGTCGAGCAGTACTTC. It yields the protein CASSESGRAVEQYF.

The J gene is TRBJ2-5, the V gene TRBV6-5, with D perhaps TRBD1 or TRBD2 (5 bases each). The CDR3 runs to 13 residues. Trimming cost V 0 bases and J 7 bases, with 9 bases left between them. Germline CDR1 MNHEY, CDR2 SVGAGI. The CDR3 DNA follows: TGTGCCAGCAGTTACTCGAGTGGGGGGACCCAGTACTTC. As protein: CASSYSSGGTQYF.

The CDR3 reads CAWRARGGAKNGIQYF. In DNA, the CDR3 is TGTGCCTGGAGGGCCAGAGGGGGGGCAAAAAACGGCATTCAGTACTTC. This sequence joins TRBV30 and TRBJ2-4, with TRBD2 as a possible D gene (7 bases). Trimming removed 3 bases from V and 9 bases from J, with 24 bases in between. This CDR3 has 16 residues. Germline values: CDR1 GTSNPN, CDR2 SVGIG (reference sequence). The variable domain in full, completed from reference TRBV30 and TRBJ2-4, reads SQTIHQWPATLVQPVGSPLSLECTVEGTSNPNLYWYRQAAGRGLQLLFYSVGIGQISSEVPQNLSASRPQDRQFILSSKKLLLSDSGFYLCAWRARGGAKNGIQYFGAGTRLSVL.

V usage is TRBV9 and J usage is TRBJ2-2; D gene ambiguous. The germline V gene encodes CDR1 SGDLS and CDR2 YYNGEE. This CDR3 region has 12 residues. Trimming pared 7 bases from V and 4 bases from J, leaving 8 bases between. The CDR3, as DNA: TGTGCCAGCTCAATGGCCACCGGGGAGCTGTTTTTT. As protein: CASSMATGELFF.

On this clone: A read error may explain this, as a much larger clone is one base away. Other DNA sequences from this sample encode an identical CDR3 as well. The chain is built from TRBV2 and TRBJ1-5; 8 bases are a match to TRBD1. The V gene end was trimmed by 5 bases and the J gene end by 2 bases; junction bases not matched to a gene: 2. CDR1 is SNHLY, CDR2 FYNNEI, per germline. The CDR3 length is 14 residues. CDR3 sequence (DNA): TGTGCCAGCAGTTCACAGGGGGGCAATCAGCCCCAGCATTTT. As protein: CASSSQGGNQPQHF.

This rearrangement joins TRBV15 to TRBJ2-1; TRBD1 is a possible D gene (6 bases). CDR1 and CDR2 from the germline V gene are LNHNV and YYDKDF (reference sequence). CDR3 length: 14 amino acids. The V and J ends lost 0 bases and 10 bases respectively, with 13 bases between them. DNA for the CDR3: TGTGCCACCAGCAGAGATCGGACTGGACAGGAGCAGTTCTTC. Its translation is CATSRDRTGQEQFF.

This chain uses TRBV6-5 with TRBJ2-3; D is ambiguous. V lost 6 bases and J lost 3, with 10 bases in between. The CDR3 consists of 13 residues. Germline CDR1 MNHEY, CDR2 SVGAGI. This chain's CDR3 is CASSRSTTDTQYF. DNA of the CDR3: TGTGCCAGCAGCCGCTCGACAACAGATACGCAGTATTTT.

This sequence joins TRBV19 and TRBJ2-7; 10 positions agree with TRBD2. Trimming removed 5 bases from V and 3 bases from J; junction bases left unmatched: 7. Per the germline V gene, CDR1 is LNHDA and CDR2 is SQIVND (reference sequence). The CDR3 runs 15 residues. CDR3 sequence: CASSVLAGSYYEQYF. The CDR3 DNA reads TGTGCCAGTAGTGTACTAGCGGGGTCTTACTACGAGCAGTACTTC.

This clone has just one count. This chain uses TRBV10-2 with TRBJ2-7; weak D call: TRBD1 (5 bases). V was shortened by 3 bases and J by 1 base, with 13 bases between the two germline ends. Germline loops: CDR1 WSHSY, CDR2 SAAADI. This CDR3 spans 15 amino acids. CDR3: CASSETQGRSYEQYF. CDR3 coding DNA: TGCGCCAGCAGTGAAACCCAGGGAAGATCCTACGAGCAGTACTTC.

This clone was found a few times. The V gene is TRBV29-1, the J gene TRBJ2-7; possibly TRBD1 or TRBD2 for D (6 bases each). Trimming left V 0 bases short and J 3 bases short, with 12 bases between. This CDR3 spans 14 amino acids. CDR1 and CDR2 from the germline V gene are SQVTM and ANQGSEA. DNA of the CDR3: TGCAGCGTTGAAGAGACAGGAGGGAACTACGAGCAGTACTTC. Protein product: CSVEETGGNYEQYF.

The CDR3 nucleotides read TGTGCCAGCAGCTTAAACAGGGCCCACGGGGAGCTGTTTTTT. Its translation: CASSLNRAHGELFF. The rearrangement joins TRBV11-2 to TRBJ2-2, with D tentatively TRBD1 (6 bases). Germline values: CDR1 SGHAT, CDR2 FQNNGV. V lost 2 bases and J lost 7, with 11 bases in between. CDR3 size: 14 residues.